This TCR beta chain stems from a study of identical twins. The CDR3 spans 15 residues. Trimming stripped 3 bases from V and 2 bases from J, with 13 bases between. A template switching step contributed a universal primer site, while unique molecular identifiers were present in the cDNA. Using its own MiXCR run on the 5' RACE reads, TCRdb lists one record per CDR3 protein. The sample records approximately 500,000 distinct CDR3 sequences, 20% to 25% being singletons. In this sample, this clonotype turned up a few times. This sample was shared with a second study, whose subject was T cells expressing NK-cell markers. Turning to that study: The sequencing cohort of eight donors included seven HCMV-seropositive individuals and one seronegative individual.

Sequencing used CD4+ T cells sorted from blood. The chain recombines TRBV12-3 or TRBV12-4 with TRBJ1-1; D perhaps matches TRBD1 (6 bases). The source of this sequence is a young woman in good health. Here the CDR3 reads CASSFVAGTNTEAFF. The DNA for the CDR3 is TGTGCCAGCAGTTTTGTTGCAGGGACAAACACTGAAGCTTTCTTT.